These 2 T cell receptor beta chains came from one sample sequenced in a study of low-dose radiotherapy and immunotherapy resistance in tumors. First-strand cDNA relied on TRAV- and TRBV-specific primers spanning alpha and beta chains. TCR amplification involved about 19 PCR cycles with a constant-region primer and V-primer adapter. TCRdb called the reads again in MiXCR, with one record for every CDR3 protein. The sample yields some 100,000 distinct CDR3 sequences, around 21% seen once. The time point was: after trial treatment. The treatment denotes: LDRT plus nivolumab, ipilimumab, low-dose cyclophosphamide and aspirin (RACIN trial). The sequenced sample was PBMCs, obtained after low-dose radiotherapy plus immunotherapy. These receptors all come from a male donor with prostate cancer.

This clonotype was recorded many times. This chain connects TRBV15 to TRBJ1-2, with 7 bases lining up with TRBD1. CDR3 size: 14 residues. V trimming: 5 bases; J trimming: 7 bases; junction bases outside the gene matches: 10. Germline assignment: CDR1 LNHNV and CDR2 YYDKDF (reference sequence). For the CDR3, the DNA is TGTGCCACCAGCGTGGGACAGCCGTCCGCTGGCTACACCTTC. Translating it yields CATSVGQPSAGYTF.

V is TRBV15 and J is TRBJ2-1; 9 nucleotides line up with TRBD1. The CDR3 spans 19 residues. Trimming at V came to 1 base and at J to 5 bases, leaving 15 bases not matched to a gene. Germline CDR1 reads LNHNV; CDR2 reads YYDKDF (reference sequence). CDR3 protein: CATSRAGPTGGYDDNEQFF. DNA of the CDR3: TGTGCCACCAGCAGAGCGGGGCCAACAGGGGGCTACGACGACAATGAGCAGTTCTTC.